This is a list of T cell receptor beta chains from one sample in a study of graft-versus-host responses after intestinal transplantation. Repertoires were generated with immunoSEQ multiplex PCR, while TCRdb's copy carries only in-frame clones and drops some. The sample lists roughly 99,000 clones, approximately 90% occurring once. No antigen has been identified for these receptors. The sequenced sample was unstimulated CD4+ T cells sorted from spleen or lymph node cells, obtained before transplant. Source of these receptors: a human donor who was the organ donor for an intestinal transplant. The CDR3 runs from the conserved cysteine through the conserved F or W. A D gene is named only where the DNA matches it firmly. Clone size appears in some rows only: once, few, many, or a class for an expanded clone.

clone_size | d_call | j_call | v_call | cdr3_aa | cdr3_nt
once | - | TRBJ2-7 | TRBV2 | CASSDGSYEQYF | TGTGCCAGCAGTGATGGTTCCTACGAGCAGTACTTC
- | - | TRBJ2-1 | TRBV7-2 | CASSLDGGAYEQFF | TGTGCCAGCAGCTTAGATGGGGGGGCCTATGAGCAGTTCTTC
- | - | TRBJ1-6 | TRBV9 | CASSVGARRNSPLHF | TGTGCCAGCAGCGTAGGGGCCCGGAGGAATTCACCCCTCCACTTT
- | TRBD2 | TRBJ2-1 | TRBV7-2 | CASSGQLAGGSNEQFF | TGTGCCAGCAGCGGTCAACTAGCGGGAGGGTCCAATGAGCAGTTCTTC
- | - | TRBJ1-1 | TRBV18 | CASSPPVGAANAFF | TGTGCCAGCTCACCACCGGTGGGGGCGGCTAACGCTTTCTTT
- | TRBD1 | TRBJ1-1 | TRBV6-1 | CASSDGTGGTTEAFF | TGTGCCAGCAGTGACGGGACAGGGGGTACCACTGAAGCTTTCTTT
- | - | TRBJ1-3 | TRBV6-5 | CASRPSSGNTIYF | TGTGCCAGCCGGCCGAGCTCTGGAAACACCATATATTTT
once | - | TRBJ2-3 | TRBV6-8 | CASSYSKADSTDTQYF | TGTGCCAGCAGTTACTCGAAAGCAGACAGCACAGATACGCAGTATTTT
- | - | TRBJ1-3 | TRBV18 | CASSPQPAGLTGNTIYF | TGTGCCAGCTCCCCTCAACCGGCGGGGTTGACTGGAAACACCATATATTTT
- | - | TRBJ1-4 | TRBV18 | CASSPGRVEKLFF | TGTGCCAGCTCACCAGGCCGGGTAGAAAAACTGTTTTTT
- | - | TRBJ1-2 | TRBV9 | CASSVNPGPYNYGYTF | TGTGCCAGCAGCGTTAATCCGGGACCATATAACTATGGCTACACCTTC
- | - | TRBJ1-2 | TRBV4-1 | CASSHQQDYGYTF | TGCGCCAGCAGCCACCAACAGGACTATGGCTACACCTTC
- | - | TRBJ1-6 | TRBV7-3 | CASSRGRESPLHF | TGTGCCAGCAGTCGGGGGAGAGAGTCACCCCTCCACTTT
- | - | TRBJ2-7 | TRBV19 | CASSKGGGGSYEQYF | TGTGCCAGTAGTAAAGGGGGAGGGGGCAGCTACGAGCAGTACTTC
- | - | TRBJ1-5 | TRBV5-4 | CASSLLDTSNQPQHF | TGTGCCAGCAGCCTACTTGACACTAGCAATCAGCCCCAGCATTTT
- | - | TRBJ1-3 | TRBV19 | CASSMRGFKDTIYF | TGTGCCAGTAGCATGAGGGGCTTCAAGGACACCATATATTTT